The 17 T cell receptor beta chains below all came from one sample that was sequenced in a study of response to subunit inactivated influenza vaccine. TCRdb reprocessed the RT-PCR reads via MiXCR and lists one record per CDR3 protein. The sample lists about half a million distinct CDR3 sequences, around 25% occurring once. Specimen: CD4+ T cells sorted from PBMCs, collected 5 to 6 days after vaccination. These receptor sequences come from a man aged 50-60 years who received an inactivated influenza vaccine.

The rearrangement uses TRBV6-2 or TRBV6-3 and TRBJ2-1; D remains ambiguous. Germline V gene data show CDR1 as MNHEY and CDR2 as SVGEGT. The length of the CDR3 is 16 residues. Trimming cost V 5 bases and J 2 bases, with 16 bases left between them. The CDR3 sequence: CASSGRRALTYNEQFF. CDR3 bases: TGTGCCAGCAGTGGAAGGAGAGCCCTCACCTACAATGAGCAGTTCTTC.

The CDR3 bases are TGCAGCGTCGCCTGGGTTAGCGGGGGGGCCCTAGAGACCCAGTACTTC. This encodes CSVAWVSGGALETQYF. The rearrangement joins TRBV29-1 to TRBJ2-5, with TRBD2 matching 11 bases. The V gene end was trimmed by 6 bases and the J gene end by 4 bases; junction bases not matched to a gene: 13. CDR3 length: 16 amino acids. Germline V gives CDR1 SQVTM, CDR2 ANQGSEA.

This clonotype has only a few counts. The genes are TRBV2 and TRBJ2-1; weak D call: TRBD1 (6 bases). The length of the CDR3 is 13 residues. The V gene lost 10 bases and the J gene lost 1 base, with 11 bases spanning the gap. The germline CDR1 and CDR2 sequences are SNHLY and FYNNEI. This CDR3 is CATNRASYNEQFF. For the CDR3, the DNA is TGTGCCACCAACAGGGCTTCCTACAATGAGCAGTTCTTC. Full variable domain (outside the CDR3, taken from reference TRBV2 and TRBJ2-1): EPEVTQTPSHQVTQMGQEVILRCVPISNHLYFYWYRQILGQKVEFLVSFYNNEISEKSEIFDDQFSVERPDGSNFTLKIRSTKLEDSAMYFCATNRASYNEQFFGPGTRLTVL.

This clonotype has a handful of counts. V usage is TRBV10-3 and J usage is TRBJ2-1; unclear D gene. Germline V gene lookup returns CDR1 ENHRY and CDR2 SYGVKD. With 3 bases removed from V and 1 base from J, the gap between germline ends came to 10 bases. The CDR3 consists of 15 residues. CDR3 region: CAISDSRSSYNEQFF. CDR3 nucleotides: TGTGCCATCAGTGATTCCCGTTCTTCCTACAATGAGCAGTTCTTC.

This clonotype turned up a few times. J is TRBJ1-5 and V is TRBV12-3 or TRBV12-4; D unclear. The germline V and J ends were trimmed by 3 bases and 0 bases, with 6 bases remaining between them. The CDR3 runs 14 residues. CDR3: CASSFLNSNQPQHF. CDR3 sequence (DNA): TGTGCCAGCAGTTTTTTGAATAGCAATCAGCCCCAGCATTTT.

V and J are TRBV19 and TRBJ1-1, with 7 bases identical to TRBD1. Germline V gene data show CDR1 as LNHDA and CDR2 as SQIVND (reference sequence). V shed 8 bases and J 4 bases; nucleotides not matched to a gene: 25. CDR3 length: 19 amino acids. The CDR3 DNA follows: TGTGCCAGTCGCCAACCCCTGAGGGGGCGCGTTATCCGAACCACTGAAGCTTTCTTT. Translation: CASRQPLRGRVIRTTEAFF.

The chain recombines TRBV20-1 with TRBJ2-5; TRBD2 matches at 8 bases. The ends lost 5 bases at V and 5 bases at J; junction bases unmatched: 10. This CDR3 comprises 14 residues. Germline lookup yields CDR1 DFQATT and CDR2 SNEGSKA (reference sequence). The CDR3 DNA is TGCAGTGCTGCGGACGGGGGGGCCGGGGAGACCCAGTACTTC. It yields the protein CSAADGGAGETQYF.

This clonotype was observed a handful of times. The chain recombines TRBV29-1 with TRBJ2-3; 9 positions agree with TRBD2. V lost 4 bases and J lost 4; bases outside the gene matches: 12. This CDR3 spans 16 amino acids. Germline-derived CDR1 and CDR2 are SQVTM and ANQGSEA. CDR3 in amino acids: CSVVLTSGWLSDTQYF. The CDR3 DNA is TGCAGCGTTGTGTTGACTAGCGGATGGTTATCAGATACGCAGTATTTT.

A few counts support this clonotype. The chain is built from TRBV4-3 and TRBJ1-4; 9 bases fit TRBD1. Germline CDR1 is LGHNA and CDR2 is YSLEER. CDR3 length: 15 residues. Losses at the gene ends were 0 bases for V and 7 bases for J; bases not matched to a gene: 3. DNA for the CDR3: TGCGCCAGCAGCCAAGAGGGGACAGGGACTGAAAAACTGTTTTTT. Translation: CASSQEGTGTEKLFF.

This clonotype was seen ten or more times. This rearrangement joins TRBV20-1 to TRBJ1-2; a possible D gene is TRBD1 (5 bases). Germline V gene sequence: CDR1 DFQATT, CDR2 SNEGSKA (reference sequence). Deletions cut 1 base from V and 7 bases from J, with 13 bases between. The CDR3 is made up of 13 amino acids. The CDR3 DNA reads TGCAGTGCTAGAGTCGGGGGTTTCACTGGCTACACCTTC. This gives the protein CSARVGGFTGYTF.

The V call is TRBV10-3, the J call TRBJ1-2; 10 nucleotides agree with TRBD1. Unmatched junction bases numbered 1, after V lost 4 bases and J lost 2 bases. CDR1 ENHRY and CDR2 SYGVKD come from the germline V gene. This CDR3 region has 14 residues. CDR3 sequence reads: CAISGGQGNYGYTF. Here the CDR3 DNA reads TGTGCCATCAGTGGGGGACAGGGGAACTATGGCTACACCTTC.

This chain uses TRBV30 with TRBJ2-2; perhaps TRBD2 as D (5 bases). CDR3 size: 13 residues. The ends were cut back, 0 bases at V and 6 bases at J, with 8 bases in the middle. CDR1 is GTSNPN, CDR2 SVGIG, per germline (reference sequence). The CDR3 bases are TGTGCCTGGAGTGTGGGAGCATCCGGGGAGCTGTTTTTT. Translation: CAWSVGASGELFF.

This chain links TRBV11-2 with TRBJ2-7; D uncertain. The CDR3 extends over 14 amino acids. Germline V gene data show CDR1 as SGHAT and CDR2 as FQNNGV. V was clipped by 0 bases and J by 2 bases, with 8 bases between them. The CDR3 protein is CASSLDVPTYEQYF. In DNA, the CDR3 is TGTGCCAGCAGCTTAGACGTCCCTACCTACGAGCAGTACTTC.

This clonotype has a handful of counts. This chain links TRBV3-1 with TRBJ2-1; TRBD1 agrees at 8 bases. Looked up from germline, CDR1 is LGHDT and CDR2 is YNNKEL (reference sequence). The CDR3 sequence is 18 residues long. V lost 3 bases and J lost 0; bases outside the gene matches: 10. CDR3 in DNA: TGTGCCAGCAGCCATCAATCAGGGGGCCGGGGCTCCTACAATGAGCAGTTCTTC. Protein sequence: CASSHQSGGRGSYNEQFF.

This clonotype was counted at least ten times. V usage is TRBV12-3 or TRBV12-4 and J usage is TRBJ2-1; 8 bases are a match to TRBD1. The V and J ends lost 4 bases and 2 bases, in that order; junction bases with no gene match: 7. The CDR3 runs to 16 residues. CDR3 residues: CASSSLGRGPYNEQFF. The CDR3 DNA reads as TGTGCCAGCAGTTCCCTGGGCAGGGGGCCCTACAATGAGCAGTTCTTC.

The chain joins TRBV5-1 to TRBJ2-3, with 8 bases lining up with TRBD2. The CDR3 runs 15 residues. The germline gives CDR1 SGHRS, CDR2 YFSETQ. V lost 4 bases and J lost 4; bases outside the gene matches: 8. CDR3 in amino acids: CASSEGLVGADTQYF. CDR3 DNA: TGCGCCAGCAGCGAGGGACTAGTCGGTGCAGATACGCAGTATTTT. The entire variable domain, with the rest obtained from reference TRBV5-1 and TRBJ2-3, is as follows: KAGVTQTPRYLIKTRGQQVTLSCSPISGHRSVSWYQQTPGQGLQFLFEYFSETQRNKGNFPGRFSGRQFSNSRSEMNVSTLELGDSALYLCASSEGLVGADTQYFGPGTRLTVL.

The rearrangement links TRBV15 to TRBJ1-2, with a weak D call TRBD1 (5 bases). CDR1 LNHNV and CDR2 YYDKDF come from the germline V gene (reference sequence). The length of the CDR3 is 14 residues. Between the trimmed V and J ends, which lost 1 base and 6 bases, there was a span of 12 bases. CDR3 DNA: TGTGCCACCAGCAGAGGAGGGGACCGAGATGGCTACACCTTC. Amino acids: CATSRGGDRDGYTF. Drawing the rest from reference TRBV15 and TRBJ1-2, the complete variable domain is DAMVIQNPRYQVTQFGKPVTLSCSQTLNHNVMYWYQQKSSQAPKLLFHYYDKDFNNEADTPDNFQSRRPNTSFCFLDIRSPGLGDTAMYLCATSRGGDRDGYTFGSGTRLTVV.